Following are 29 T cell receptor beta chains from one sample sequenced in a study of early T cells in non-severe SARS-CoV-2 infection. In TCRdb, the 5' RACE reads were re-called with MiXCR into one record per CDR3 protein. The sample yields around 78,000 distinct CDR3 sequences, 10% seen once. The sample was whole blood, taken at baseline. Receptors originate from an adult who was a healthcare worker with PCR-confirmed SARS-CoV-2 infection or an uninfected control (not recorded which).

This clonotype was detected only a few times. The CDR3 loop reads CSVVGAEAFF. CDR3 nucleotide sequence: TGCAGCGTTGTAGGGGCTGAAGCTTTCTTT. The gene calls are TRBV29-1 and TRBJ1-1; D is possibly TRBD1 (5 bases). Germline values: CDR1 SQVTM, CDR2 ANQGSEA. This CDR3 is built from 10 residues. V lost 4 bases and J lost 6, with 6 bases in between.

This chain links TRBV3-1 with TRBJ2-3; TRBD2 aligns across 7 bases. V was pared by 0 bases and J by 2 bases, with 8 bases of the junction left unmatched. The CDR3 is 17 residues long. The germline V gene has CDR1 LGHDT and CDR2 YNNKEL (reference sequence). CDR3 protein: CASSQEPTGGPTDTQYF. CDR3 coding DNA: TGTGCCAGCAGCCAAGAACCCACGGGGGGACCCACAGATACGCAGTATTTT.

The chain uses TRBV2 and TRBJ1-5; 8 nucleotides agree with TRBD1. CDR3 size: 14 residues. CDR1 and CDR2 (germline): SNHLY, FYNNEI. Germline trimming cut 6 bases from V and 3 bases from J; bases unmatched to any gene: 4. CDR3 in amino acids: CASRPTGVNQPQHF. The DNA for the CDR3 is TGTGCCAGCAGGCCGACAGGGGTCAATCAGCCCCAGCATTTT.

This chain uses TRBV5-1 with TRBJ1-1; TRBD1 is a possible D gene (5 bases). The germline V and J ends were trimmed by 4 bases and 5 bases, with 15 bases remaining between them. This CDR3 has 14 amino acids. The V gene's germline CDR1 is SGHRS and CDR2 YFSETQ. The CDR3: CASSSQGVGTEAFF. CDR3 nucleotide sequence: TGCGCCAGCAGCAGCCAGGGAGTGGGTACTGAAGCTTTCTTT.

The gene calls are TRBV27 and TRBJ2-1; no definite D call. Germline CDR1 and CDR2: MNHEY and SMNVEV (reference sequence). The length of the CDR3 is 12 residues. The V end lost 5 bases, the J end lost 7 bases, and 9 bases lay between the germline ends. The CDR3 DNA follows: TGTGCCAGCAGTCCCCCCCTGAATGAGCAGTTCTTC. This translates into CASSPPLNEQFF.

This clonotype showed up just a few times. V usage is TRBV6-1 and J usage is TRBJ1-6, with D hard to call. The CDR3 extends over 15 amino acids. V lost 2 bases and J lost 7, with 12 bases in between. Germline V CDR1 and CDR2: MNHNS, SASEGT. This chain's CDR3 is CASSEIGRVNSPLHF. CDR3 coding DNA: TGTGCCAGCAGTGAAATTGGCAGAGTAAATTCACCCCTCCACTTT.

There are a few counts of this clonotype. The chain recombines TRBV7-6 with TRBJ1-6; 7 bases align to TRBD1. This CDR3 is built from 15 residues. The germline V gene encodes CDR1 SGHVS and CDR2 FNYEAQ. V was pared by 2 bases and J by 7 bases, with 5 bases of the junction left unmatched. CDR3 coding DNA: TGTGCCAGCAGCTTACACCCGGACAGGAATTCACCCCTCCACTTT. Translation: CASSLHPDRNSPLHF.

This clonotype was recorded a few times. The genes are TRBV4-1 and TRBJ2-3, with 9 bases identical to TRBD1. Germline trimming cut 4 bases from V and 9 bases from J; bases unmatched to any gene: 8. The CDR3 contains 14 residues. The germline V gene encodes CDR1 MGHRA and CDR2 YSYEKL. CDR3: CASSRGQGSETQYF. In DNA form, the CDR3 reads TGCGCCAGCAGCCGCGGACAGGGGAGCGAAACGCAGTATTTT.

The chain uses TRBV10-3 and TRBJ2-2, with 14 bases lining up with TRBD2. Germline V gives CDR1 ENHRY, CDR2 SYGVKD. After removal of 9 bases from V and 0 bases from J, the junction contained 9 bases not matched to a gene. The CDR3 spans 18 residues. In DNA, the CDR3 is TGTGCCATGGGACTAGCGGGGGCGCAAAGTTCGAACACCGGGGAGCTGTTTTTT. Its translation is CAMGLAGAQSSNTGELFF.

The J gene is TRBJ1-1, the V gene TRBV10-3; tentatively, D is TRBD1 (6 bases). The CDR3 is 14 residues long. Trimming removed 3 bases from V and 4 bases from J, with 12 bases in between. Germline CDR1 ENHRY, CDR2 SYGVKD. CDR3 nucleotide sequence: TGTGCCATCAGTGAATGGGGGGCGGGCACTGAAGCTTTCTTT. Encoded protein: CAISEWGAGTEAFF.

This chain uses TRBV29-1 with TRBJ2-3; the D is unclear. CDR1 and CDR2 (germline): SQVTM, ANQGSEA. V dropped 6 bases and J dropped 2 bases, with 6 bases sitting between them. The CDR3 spans 11 residues. CDR3 loop: CSVGLTDTQYF. In DNA, the CDR3 is TGCAGCGTGGGTCTCACAGATACGCAGTATTTT.

This chain connects TRBV3-1 to TRBJ1-5; perhaps TRBD1 as D (5 bases). The CDR3 covers 15 residues. Germline V gene data show CDR1 as LGHDT and CDR2 as YNNKEL (reference sequence). The V end was cut by 4 bases, the J end by 4 bases, with 14 bases between. The DNA for the CDR3 is TGTGCCAGCAGCCCGGCGGGGAGGGGTAATCAGCCCCAGCATTTT. It codes for CASSPAGRGNQPQHF. The full variable domain, in which reference TRBV3-1 and TRBJ1-5 provide the parts outside the CDR3, is DTAVSQTPKYLVTQMGNDKSIKCEQNLGHDTMYWYKQDSKKFLKIMFSYNNKELIINETVPNRFSPKSPDKAHLNLHINSLELGDSAVYFCASSPAGRGNQPQHFGDGTRLSIL.

CDR3 nucleotide sequence: TGCAGTGCTAGAGAAGGCAGGGGGAAGACTGAAGCTTTCTTT. Translating it yields CSAREGRGKTEAFF. The V gene is TRBV20-1, the J gene TRBJ1-1, with 7 bases identical to TRBD1. This CDR3 contains 14 residues. V lost 0 bases, J lost 5 bases, and 6 bases stayed unmatched. The germline gives CDR1 DFQATT, CDR2 SNEGSKA (reference sequence).

V is TRBV24-1 and J is TRBJ1-1; D gene unclear. CDR3 length: 11 amino acids. V lost 4 bases, J lost 4 bases, and 3 bases lay in between. Germline CDR1 is KGHDR and CDR2 is SFDVKD. CDR3 residues: CATSEGTEAFF. The CDR3 DNA follows: TGTGCCACCAGTGAAGGCACTGAAGCTTTCTTT.

This clonotype came up a few times. The genes are TRBV21-1 and TRBJ2-1; TRBD2 is the table's D call and was not checked against the DNA. TRBV21-1 is a known pseudogene. The CDR3 covers 15 residues. The CDR3 coding sequence is TGTGCCAGCAGGGGGAGAGGCGGGTTTGGCAATGAGCAGTTCTTC. Its protein is CASRGRGGFGNEQFF.

There are a few counts of this clonotype. The chain recombines TRBV6-2 or TRBV6-3 with TRBJ2-2, with D hard to call. The V gene's germline CDR1 is MNHEY and CDR2 SVGEGT. V was shortened by 6 bases and J by 4 bases, with 9 bases between the two germline ends. The CDR3 consists of 13 residues. CDR3 residues: CASRSPGTGELFF. CDR3 sequence (DNA): TGTGCCAGCAGGTCCCCCGGCACCGGGGAGCTGTTTTTT.

J is TRBJ2-6 and V is TRBV7-9; D uncertain. The CDR3 length is 16 residues. Trimming took off 1 base at V and 2 bases at J, with 9 bases between the two ends. Per germline, CDR1 SEHNR and CDR2 FQNEAQ (reference sequence). The CDR3 sequence: CASSLGVGTGANVLTF. For the CDR3, the DNA is TGTGCCAGCAGCTTAGGTGTAGGGACTGGGGCCAACGTCCTGACTTTC.

This chain uses TRBV4-1 with TRBJ2-1, with a possible D match to TRBD1 (5 bases). Trimming stripped 0 bases from V and 9 bases from J, with 15 bases between. CDR1 and CDR2 from the germline V gene are MGHRA and YSYEKL. The CDR3 covers 15 residues. CDR3: CASSQDRGRTGEQFF. Written as DNA, the CDR3 is TGCGCCAGCAGCCAAGATAGGGGCCGGACGGGTGAGCAGTTCTTC.

At least ten counts were recorded for this clonotype. This chain links TRBV7-8 with TRBJ2-3; D possibly corresponds to TRBD2 (6 bases). CDR3 length: 13 amino acids. Germline V gene data show CDR1 as SGHVS and CDR2 as FQNEAQ. V lost 5 bases, J lost 8 bases, and 14 bases lay in between. This CDR3 reads CASSRLGAGTQYF. The CDR3 DNA reads TGTGCCAGCAGCAGACTAGGCGCAGGTACGCAGTATTTT.

This chain uses TRBV2 with TRBJ2-1, with 12 bases lining up with TRBD2. Looked up from germline, CDR1 is SNHLY and CDR2 is FYNNEI. V lost 7 bases and J lost 9; bases outside the gene matches: 10. CDR3 length equals 15 residues. In DNA form, the CDR3 reads TGTGCCAGCACTGCTTTGACTAGCGGGGGAAGTGAGCAGTTCTTC. It specifies CASTALTSGGSEQFF. Full variable domain (outside the CDR3, taken from reference TRBV2 and TRBJ2-1): EPEVTQTPSHQVTQMGQEVILRCVPISNHLYFYWYRQILGQKVEFLVSFYNNEISEKSEIFDDQFSVERPDGSNFTLKIRSTKLEDSAMYFCASTALTSGGSEQFFGPGTRLTVL.

This chain uses TRBV5-4 with TRBJ1-2, with TRBD1 matching 7 bases. The V segment lost 4 bases and the J segment 4 bases; nucleotides outside the gene matches: 13. The CDR3 runs 16 residues. Looked up from germline, CDR1 is SGHNT and CDR2 is YYREEE (reference sequence). The CDR3 protein is CASSVGQPVDGYGYTF. The CDR3 DNA follows: TGTGCCAGCAGCGTGGGACAGCCTGTGGACGGCTATGGCTACACCTTC. The full variable domain, its missing parts supplied by reference TRBV5-4 and TRBJ1-2, is ETGVTQSPTHLIKTRGQQVTLRCSSQSGHNTVSWYQQALGQGPQFIFQYYREEENGRGNFPPRFSGLQFPNYSSELNVNALELDDSALYLCASSVGQPVDGYGYTFGSGTRLTVV.

The chain is built from TRBV20-1 and TRBJ1-6; maybe TRBD1 (6 bases). Germline CDR1 is DFQATT and CDR2 is SNEGSKA (reference sequence). There are 13 residues in the CDR3. V was clipped by 5 bases and J by 10 bases, with 15 bases between them. The CDR3 sequence: CSASQGGQSPLHF. The CDR3 DNA sequence: TGCAGTGCTTCACAAGGGGGACAATCACCCCTCCACTTT.

A few counts support this clonotype. V is TRBV6-1 and J is TRBJ2-1; the match to TRBD2 covers 8 bases. Trimming cost V 6 bases and J 10 bases; bases outside gene matches: 14. From germline, CDR1 is MNHNS and CDR2 SASEGT. CDR3 length equals 15 residues. The DNA of the CDR3 is TGTGCCAGCAGGGCCCCGGGGGGGGCAGATGACGAGCAGTTCTTC. Translation: CASRAPGGADDEQFF.

The chain carries TRBV12-3 or TRBV12-4 and TRBJ2-5; 7 bases are shared with TRBD1. The CDR3 sequence is 14 residues long. With V trimmed by 4 bases and J by 5 bases, 7 bases remained unmatched. CDR3: CASSSRQGGETQYF. DNA for the CDR3: TGTGCCAGCAGTTCGAGACAGGGCGGCGAGACCCAGTACTTC.

This clonotype was picked up many times. This chain connects TRBV19 to TRBJ2-3; 8 nucleotides line up with TRBD2. The CDR3 is made up of 15 amino acids. Trimming removed 2 bases from V and 1 base from J; junction bases left unmatched: 2. Germline V gene sequence: CDR1 LNHDA, CDR2 SQIVND (reference sequence). CDR3 sequence reads: CASSIRAGGTDTQYF. DNA of the CDR3: TGTGCCAGTAGTATACGAGCGGGGGGCACAGATACGCAGTATTTT.

This clonotype was seen repeatedly, ten times or more. CDR3 residues: CSAIGGDSAINEKLFF. The CDR3 bases are TGCAGTGCTATAGGGGGGGACAGCGCAATTAATGAAAAACTGTTTTTT. The J gene is TRBJ1-4, the V gene TRBV20-1; 7 bases agree with TRBD1. Looked up from germline, CDR1 is DFQATT and CDR2 is SNEGSKA (reference sequence). This CDR3 is 16 amino acids long. V lost 4 bases and J lost 4; bases outside the gene matches: 12.

The V and J genes are TRBV7-6 and TRBJ2-7; D tentatively reads TRBD1 or TRBD2 (5 bases each). CDR1 is SGHVS, CDR2 FNYEAQ, per germline. The V end was cut by 1 base, the J end by 2 bases, with 6 bases between. The CDR3 contains 13 residues. DNA of the CDR3: TGTGCCAGCAGCTTAGGGGGGACCTACGAGCAGTACTTC. Translating gives CASSLGGTYEQYF.

In regard to this clonotype: The junction departs from the called germline gene at one end, perhaps through a read error. This rearrangement joins TRBV18 to TRBJ2-5; perhaps TRBD2 as D (6 bases). Germline CDR1 reads KGHSH; CDR2 reads LQKENI. The CDR3 loop spans 16 amino acids. The CDR3 here is CASSPLSGSRVETQYF. The CDR3 bases are TGTGCCAGCTCCCCACTCAGCGGGTCGAGGGTAGAGACCCAGTACTTC.

As to this clonotype: A much larger clone differs from this one at a single base, so this may be a read error. The chain couples TRBV20-1 to TRBJ2-3; D tentatively fits TRBD1 or TRBD2 (8 bases each). Trimming took off 0 bases at V and 1 base at J, with 20 bases between the two ends. The CDR3 totals 18 residues. Germline lookup yields CDR1 DFQATT and CDR2 SNEGSKA (reference sequence). CDR3 protein: CSARDPRTSRGRTDTQYF. The CDR3, as DNA: TGCAGTGCTAGAGATCCCCGGACTAGCAGGGGGCGCACAGATACGCAGTATTTT.